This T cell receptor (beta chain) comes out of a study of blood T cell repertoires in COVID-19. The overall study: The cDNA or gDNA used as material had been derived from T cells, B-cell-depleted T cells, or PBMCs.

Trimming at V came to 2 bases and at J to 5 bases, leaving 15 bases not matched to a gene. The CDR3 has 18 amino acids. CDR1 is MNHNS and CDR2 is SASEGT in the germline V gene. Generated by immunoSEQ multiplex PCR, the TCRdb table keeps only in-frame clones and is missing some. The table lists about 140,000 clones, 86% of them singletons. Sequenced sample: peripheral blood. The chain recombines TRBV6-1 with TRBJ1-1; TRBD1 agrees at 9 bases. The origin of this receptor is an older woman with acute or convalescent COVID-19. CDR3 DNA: TGTGCCAGCAGTGAAAAGGTCGGGACCGGGACAGGGAGGACTGAAGCTTTCTTT. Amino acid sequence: CASSEKVGTGTGRTEAFF.